One sample yielded the 9 T cell receptor beta chains listed below, sequenced in a study of CD8 T cell repertoires and HIV-1 epitope variants (dated by TCRdb to between 2020 and 2021). These receptors' antigens are unknown. The method behind the library was the immunoSEQ multiplex PCR assay. TCRdb mirrors the immuneACCESS table, restricted to in-frame sequences. Some clones are absent from its copies; in checked studies, under half trace to an unresolved V gene, and the reason for the others is unknown. The sample has about 5,300 clones on record, about 65% of them singletons. The top ten hold around 43% of the sample. Specimen: cultured CD8+ T cells derived from PBMCs. The receptors here all came from a male donor with HIV.

This clone was seen more than once but under ten times. The rearrangement joins TRBV27 to TRBJ1-1; TRBD1 might be the D (5 bases). The ends were cut back, 2 bases at V and 6 bases at J, with 7 bases in the middle. Germline CDR1 MNHEY, CDR2 SMNVEV (reference sequence). The CDR3 covers 12 residues. CDR3 sequence reads: CASSLGGAEAFF. In DNA form, the CDR3 reads TGTGCCAGCAGTTTAGGGGGGGCTGAAGCTTTCTTT.

The chain employs TRBV7-9 and TRBJ2-7; D is unresolved. The CDR3 length is 13 residues. V dropped 5 bases and J dropped 6 bases, with 14 bases sitting between them. The germline CDR1 and CDR2 sequences are SEHNR and FQNEAQ (reference sequence). CDR3 region: CASSLIGGFEQYF. The CDR3, as DNA: TGTGCCAGCAGCCTAATCGGCGGATTCGAGCAGTACTTC.

The chain links TRBV9 to TRBJ2-1; TRBD2 aligns across 9 bases. The CDR3 totals 21 residues. Germline CDR1 SGDLS, CDR2 YYNGEE. V lost 0 bases and J lost 0; bases outside the gene matches: 16. CDR3 sequence: CASSVAVFGLAQGFSYNEQFF. The CDR3 DNA reads as TGTGCCAGCAGCGTAGCGGTCTTTGGACTAGCGCAAGGATTCTCCTACAATGAGCAGTTCTTC. Variable domain in full (rest from reference TRBV9 and TRBJ2-1): DSGVTQTPKHLITATGQRVTLRCSPRSGDLSVYWYQQSLDQGLQFLIQYYNGEERAKGNILERFSAQQFPDLHSELNLSSLELGDSALYFCASSVAVFGLAQGFSYNEQFFGPGTRLTVL.

This sequence joins TRBV13 and TRBJ2-3; TRBD2 matches 8 bases. Germline V gives CDR1 PRHDT, CDR2 FYEKMQ (reference sequence). The CDR3 sequence is 16 residues long. The trim removed 0 bases at V and 2 bases at J, leaving 4 bases unmatched. The CDR3 DNA follows: TGTGCCAGCAGCTTAGGGACGGGAGGGATCACAGATACGCAGTATTTT. Translating gives CASSLGTGGITDTQYF.

The chain carries TRBV4-1 and TRBJ2-1; D is unclear. With 4 bases removed from V and 4 bases from J, the gap between germline ends came to 11 bases. CDR1 and CDR2 from the germline V gene are MGHRA and YSYEKL. The CDR3 extends over 14 amino acids. The CDR3: CASSRIGDYNEQFF. For the CDR3, the DNA is TGCGCCAGCAGCCGTATAGGCGATTACAATGAGCAGTTCTTC.

The chain couples TRBV7-6 to TRBJ2-7; TRBD1 aligns across 8 bases. V lost 5 bases and J lost 2; bases outside the gene matches: 5. The germline V gene has CDR1 SGHVS and CDR2 FNYEAQ. There are 14 residues in the CDR3. The CDR3 nucleotides read TGTGCCAGCAGCCCATCGGACAGGGCCTACGAGCAGTACTTC. Translated: CASSPSDRAYEQYF.

The V gene is TRBV4-3, the J gene TRBJ1-1, with D maybe TRBD1 (6 bases). The V end was cut by 0 bases, the J end by 1 base, with 12 bases between. CDR3 size: 16 residues. Germline lookup yields CDR1 LGHNA and CDR2 YSLEER. The CDR3 here is CASSQDGGQGNTEAFF. For the CDR3, the DNA is TGCGCCAGCAGCCAAGATGGGGGGCAGGGGAACACTGAAGCTTTCTTT.

V usage is TRBV7-2 and J usage is TRBJ2-1; D is undetermined. The CDR3 covers 16 residues. V lost 1 base and J lost 4, with 14 bases in between. Germline V gives CDR1 SGHTA, CDR2 FQGNSA. This chain's CDR3 is CASSLVSSSRYNEQFF. CDR3 in DNA: TGTGCCAGCAGCTTAGTCTCCAGTTCCCGTTACAATGAGCAGTTCTTC.

In this sample, this clone turned up a few times. As DNA, the CDR3 is TGTGCCAGCCGGAGGGGGACTGAAGCTTTCTTT. Its protein is CASRRGTEAFF. The rearrangement uses TRBV9 and TRBJ1-1, with D maybe TRBD1 (6 bases). The germline V gene has CDR1 SGDLS and CDR2 YYNGEE. This CDR3 is built from 11 residues. The V and J ends lost 7 bases and 5 bases respectively, with 9 bases between them.